This is a list of T cell receptor beta chains from one sample in a study of T cells in Graves' hyperthyroidism and ophthalmopathy. TCRdb called the multiplex PCR reads again in MiXCR, with one record for every CDR3 protein. This sample yields approximately 720,000 distinct CDR3 sequences, of which under 20% are seen a single time; approximately 15% belongs to the top ten. Sequencing input: blood. The receptor set was obtained from a woman aged 45-65 years with Graves' hyperthyroidism that later progressed to Graves' ophthalmopathy. Each CDR3 is given with its conserved first and last residue. D genes are given only for firm matches. Part of the rows lack a size; the others show once, few, many or a class for expanded clones.

abundance	d_gene	v_gene	j_gene	len	CDR3nt	CDR3aa
few	TRBD2	TRBV6-1	TRBJ2-2	15	TGTGCCAGCAGAGAATACGGGGGGAGTGACGGGGAGCTGTTTTTT	CASREYGGSDGELFF
-	-	TRBV5-1	TRBJ2-2	15	TGCGCCAGCGCGACGGAGGGGGCGAATGTCGGGGAGCTGTTTTTT	CASATEGANVGELFF
-	TRBD1	TRBV5-1	TRBJ1-2	17	TGCGCCAGCAGCTTTGGACCCGGGACAGGGGTTTCCTATGGCTACACCTTC	CASSFGPGTGVSYGYTF
few	-	TRBV20-1	TRBJ2-1	13	TGCAGTGCTCCGGGGGGCCCCTACAATGAGCAGTTCTTC	CSAPGGPYNEQFF
-	TRBD1	TRBV5-1	TRBJ2-1	18	TGCGCCAGCAGCTTGGTAAGGGGGACAGGGGCATTATACAATGAGCAGTTCTTC	CASSLVRGTGALYNEQFF
many	-	TRBV5-5	TRBJ1-1	14	TGTGCCAGCAGCTTGGTCGGTTTGGGCACTGAAGCTTTCTTT	CASSLVGLGTEAFF
many	TRBD1	TRBV3-1	TRBJ1-2	13	TGTGCCAGCAGCCAGGGACAGGGCCGTGGCTACACCTTC	CASSQGQGRGYTF
few	-	TRBV7-9	TRBJ2-7	15	TGTGCCAGCAGCATAAGGGGGGGGGCGGACTACGAGCAGTACTTC	CASSIRGGADYEQYF
-	TRBD2	TRBV29-1	TRBJ2-3	14	TGCAGCGTTTTACTAGCGGGGGTCAGAGCTACGCAGTATTTT	CSVLLAGVRATQYF
many	TRBD2	TRBV3-1	TRBJ2-3	16	TGTGCCAGCAGCCAAGACGGAGGACTAGCCACAGATACGCAGTATTTT	CASSQDGGLATDTQYF